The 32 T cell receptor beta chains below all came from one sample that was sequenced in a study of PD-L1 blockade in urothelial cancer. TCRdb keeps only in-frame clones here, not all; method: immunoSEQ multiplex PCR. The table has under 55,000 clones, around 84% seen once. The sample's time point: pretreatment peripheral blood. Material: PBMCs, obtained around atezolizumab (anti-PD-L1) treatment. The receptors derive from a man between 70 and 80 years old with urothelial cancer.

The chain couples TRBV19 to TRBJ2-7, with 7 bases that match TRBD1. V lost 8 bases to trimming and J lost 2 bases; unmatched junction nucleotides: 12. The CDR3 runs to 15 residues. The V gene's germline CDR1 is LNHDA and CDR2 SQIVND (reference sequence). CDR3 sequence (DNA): TGTGCCAGTCGAGGACAGGCCGAAGGAGCCTACGAGCAGTACTTC. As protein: CASRGQAEGAYEQYF.

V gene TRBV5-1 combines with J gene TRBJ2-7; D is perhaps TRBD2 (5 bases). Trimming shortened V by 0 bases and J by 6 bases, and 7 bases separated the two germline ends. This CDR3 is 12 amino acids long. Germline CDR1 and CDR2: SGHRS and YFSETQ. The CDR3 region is CASSLDRGEQYF. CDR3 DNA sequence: TGCGCCAGCAGCTTGGACCGGGGCGAGCAGTACTTC.

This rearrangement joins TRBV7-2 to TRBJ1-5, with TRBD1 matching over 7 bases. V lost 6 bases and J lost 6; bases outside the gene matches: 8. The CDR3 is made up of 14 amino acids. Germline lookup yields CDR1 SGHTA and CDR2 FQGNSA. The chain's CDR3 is CASRPPGGSQPQHF. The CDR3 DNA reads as TGTGCCAGCAGACCGCCAGGGGGATCTCAGCCCCAGCATTTT.

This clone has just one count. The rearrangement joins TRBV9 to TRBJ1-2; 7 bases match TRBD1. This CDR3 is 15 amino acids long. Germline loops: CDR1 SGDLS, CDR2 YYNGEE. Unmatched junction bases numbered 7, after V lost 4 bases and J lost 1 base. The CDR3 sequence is CASSMEDRNNYGYTF. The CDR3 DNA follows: TGTGCCAGCAGCATGGAGGACAGGAATAACTATGGCTACACCTTC.

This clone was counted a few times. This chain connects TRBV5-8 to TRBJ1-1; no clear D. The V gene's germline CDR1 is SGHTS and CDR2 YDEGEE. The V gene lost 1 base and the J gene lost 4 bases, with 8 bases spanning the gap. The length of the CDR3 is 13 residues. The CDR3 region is CASSLMPGTEAFF. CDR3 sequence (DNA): TGTGCCAGCAGCTTGATGCCAGGCACTGAAGCTTTCTTT.

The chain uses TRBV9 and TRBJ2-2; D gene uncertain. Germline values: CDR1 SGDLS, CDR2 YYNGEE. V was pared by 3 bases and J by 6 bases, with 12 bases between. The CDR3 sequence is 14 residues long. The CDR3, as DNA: TGTGCCAGCAGCGCCCAGACTCTCCCCGGGGAGCTGTTTTTT. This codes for CASSAQTLPGELFF.

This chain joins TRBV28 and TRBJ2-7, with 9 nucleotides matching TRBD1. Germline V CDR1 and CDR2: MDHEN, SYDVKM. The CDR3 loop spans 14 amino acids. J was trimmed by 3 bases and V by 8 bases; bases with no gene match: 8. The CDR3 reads CASGMQGQGYEQYF. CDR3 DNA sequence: TGTGCCAGCGGAATGCAGGGACAGGGCTACGAGCAGTACTTC.

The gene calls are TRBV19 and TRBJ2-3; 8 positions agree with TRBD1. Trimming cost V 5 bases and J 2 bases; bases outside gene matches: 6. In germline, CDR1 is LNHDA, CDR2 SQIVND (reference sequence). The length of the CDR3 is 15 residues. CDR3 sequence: CASSSQGAHTDTQYF. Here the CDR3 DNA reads TGTGCCAGTAGTTCCCAGGGGGCCCACACAGATACGCAGTATTTT.

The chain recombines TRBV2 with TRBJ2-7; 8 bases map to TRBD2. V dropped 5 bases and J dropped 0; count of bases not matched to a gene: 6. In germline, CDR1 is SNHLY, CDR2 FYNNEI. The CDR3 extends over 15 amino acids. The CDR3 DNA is TGTGCCAGCAGTTTCAACAGCGGGAGCTCCTACGAGCAGTACTTC. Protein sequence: CASSFNSGSSYEQYF. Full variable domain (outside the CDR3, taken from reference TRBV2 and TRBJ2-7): EPEVTQTPSHQVTQMGQEVILRCVPISNHLYFYWYRQILGQKVEFLVSFYNNEISEKSEIFDDQFSVERPDGSNFTLKIRSTKLEDSAMYFCASSFNSGSSYEQYFGPGTRLTVT.

DNA for the CDR3: TGTGCCAGCAGCCAAGAGGGGGGGGCAGGGGGCATCACTGAAGCTTTCTTT. This sequence encodes CASSQEGGAGGITEAFF. The chain links TRBV4-2 to TRBJ1-1, with TRBD1 matching over 8 bases. V was pared by 0 bases and J by 4 bases, with 10 bases of the junction left unmatched. Germline CDR1 LGHNA, CDR2 YNFKEQ. The CDR3 has 17 residues.

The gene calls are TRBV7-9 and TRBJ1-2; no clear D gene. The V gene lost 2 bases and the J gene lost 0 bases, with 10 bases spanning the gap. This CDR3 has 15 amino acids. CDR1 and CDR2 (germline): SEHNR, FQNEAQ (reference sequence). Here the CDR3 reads CASSLTTEANYGYTF. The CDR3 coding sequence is TGTGCCAGCAGCTTAACTACCGAAGCTAACTATGGCTACACCTTC.

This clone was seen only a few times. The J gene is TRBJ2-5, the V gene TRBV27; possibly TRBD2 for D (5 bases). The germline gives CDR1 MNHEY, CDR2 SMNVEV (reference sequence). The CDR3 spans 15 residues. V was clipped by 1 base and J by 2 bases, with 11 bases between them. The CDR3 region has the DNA TGTGCCAGCAGTTTATTCGACGGACTGCAAGAGACCCAGTACTTC. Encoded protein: CASSLFDGLQETQYF.

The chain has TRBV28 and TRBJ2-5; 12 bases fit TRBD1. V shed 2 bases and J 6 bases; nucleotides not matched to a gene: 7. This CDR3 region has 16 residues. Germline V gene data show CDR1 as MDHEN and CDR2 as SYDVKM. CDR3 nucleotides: TGTGCCAGCAGTTTAGTTGGGACAGGGGGCGGGAAGACCCAGTACTTC. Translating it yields CASSLVGTGGGKTQYF.

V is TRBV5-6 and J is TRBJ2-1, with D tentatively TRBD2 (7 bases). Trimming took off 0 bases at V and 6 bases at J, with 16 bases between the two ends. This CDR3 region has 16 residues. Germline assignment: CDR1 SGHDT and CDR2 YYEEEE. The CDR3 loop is CASSLAGGPRLNEQFF. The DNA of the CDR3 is TGTGCCAGCAGCTTGGCGGGGGGCCCACGTCTCAATGAGCAGTTCTTC.

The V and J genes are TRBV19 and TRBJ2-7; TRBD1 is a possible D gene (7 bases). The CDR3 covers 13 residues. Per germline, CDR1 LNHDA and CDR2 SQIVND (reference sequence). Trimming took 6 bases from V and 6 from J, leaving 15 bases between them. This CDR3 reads CASRQTGTFEQYF. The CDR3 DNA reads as TGTGCCAGTAGGCAGACAGGGACTTTCGAGCAGTACTTC.

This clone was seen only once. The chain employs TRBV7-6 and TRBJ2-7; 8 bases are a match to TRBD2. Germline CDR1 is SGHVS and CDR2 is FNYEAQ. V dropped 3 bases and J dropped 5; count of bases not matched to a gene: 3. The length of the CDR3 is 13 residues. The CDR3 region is CASSFRRGDEQYF. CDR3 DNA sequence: TGTGCCAGCAGCTTTAGGCGGGGGGACGAGCAGTACTTC.

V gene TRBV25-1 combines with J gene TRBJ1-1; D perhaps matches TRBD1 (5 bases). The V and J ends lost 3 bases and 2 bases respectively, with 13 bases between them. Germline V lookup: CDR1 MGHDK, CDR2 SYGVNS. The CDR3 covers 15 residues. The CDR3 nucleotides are TGTGCCAGCAGTGAGTTTGGACAACCAAACACTGAAGCTTTCTTT. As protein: CASSEFGQPNTEAFF.

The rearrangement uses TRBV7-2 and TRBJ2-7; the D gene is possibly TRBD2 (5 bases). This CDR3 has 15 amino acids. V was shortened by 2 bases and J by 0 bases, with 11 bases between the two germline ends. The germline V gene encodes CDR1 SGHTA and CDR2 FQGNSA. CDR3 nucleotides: TGTGCCAGCAGCTTAAGGTCGGGAAGCTCCTACGAGCAGTACTTC. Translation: CASSLRSGSSYEQYF. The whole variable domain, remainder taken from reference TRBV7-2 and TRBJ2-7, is GAGVSQSPSNKVTEKGKDVELRCDPISGHTALYWYRQSLGQGLEFLIYFQGNSAPDKSGLPSDRFSAERTGGSVSTLTIQRTQQEDSAVYLCASSLRSGSSYEQYFGPGTRLTVT.

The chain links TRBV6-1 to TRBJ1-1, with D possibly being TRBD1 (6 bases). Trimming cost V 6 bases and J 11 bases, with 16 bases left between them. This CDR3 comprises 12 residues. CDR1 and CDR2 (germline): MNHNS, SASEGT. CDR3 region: CASRAGDSGAFF. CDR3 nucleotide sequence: TGTGCCAGCAGAGCAGGGGATAGTGGGGCTTTCTTT.

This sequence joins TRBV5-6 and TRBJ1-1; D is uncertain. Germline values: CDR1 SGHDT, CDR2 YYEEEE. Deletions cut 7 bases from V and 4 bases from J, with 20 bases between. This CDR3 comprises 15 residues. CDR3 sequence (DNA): TGTGCCAGCGATGTGGCAGGTTGGGTTAGCACTGAAGCTTTCTTT. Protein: CASDVAGWVSTEAFF. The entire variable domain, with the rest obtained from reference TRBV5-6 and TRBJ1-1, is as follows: DAGVTQSPTHLIKTRGQQVTLRCSPKSGHDTVSWYQQALGQGPQFIFQYYEEEERQRGNFPDRFSGHQFPNYSSELNVNALLLGDSALYLCASDVAGWVSTEAFFGQGTRLTVV.

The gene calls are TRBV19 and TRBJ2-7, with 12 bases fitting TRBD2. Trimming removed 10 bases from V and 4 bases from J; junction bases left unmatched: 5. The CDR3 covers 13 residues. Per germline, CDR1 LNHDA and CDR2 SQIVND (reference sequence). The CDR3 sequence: CATGLAGSYEQYF. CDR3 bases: TGTGCCACCGGACTAGCGGGGTCATACGAGCAGTACTTC.

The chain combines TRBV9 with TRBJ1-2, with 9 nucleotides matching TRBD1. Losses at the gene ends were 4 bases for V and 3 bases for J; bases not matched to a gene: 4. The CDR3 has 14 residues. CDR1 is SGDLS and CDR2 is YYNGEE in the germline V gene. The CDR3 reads CASSQQGAYYGYTF. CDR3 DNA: TGTGCCAGCAGCCAACAGGGGGCCTACTATGGCTACACCTTC.

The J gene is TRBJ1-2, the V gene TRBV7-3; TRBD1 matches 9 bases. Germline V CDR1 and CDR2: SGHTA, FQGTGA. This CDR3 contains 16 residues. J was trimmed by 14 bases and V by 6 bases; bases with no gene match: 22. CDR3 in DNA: TGTGCCAGCAGACCTACAGGGGGCGATGGGACCCAGATGTTAACCTTC. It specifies CASRPTGGDGTQMLTF.

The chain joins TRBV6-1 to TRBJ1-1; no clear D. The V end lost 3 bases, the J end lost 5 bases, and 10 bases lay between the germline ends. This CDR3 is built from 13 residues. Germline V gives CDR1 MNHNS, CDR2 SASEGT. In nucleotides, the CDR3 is TGTGCCAGCAGTGACTCGGGTTGGACTGAAGCTTTCTTT. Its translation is CASSDSGWTEAFF.

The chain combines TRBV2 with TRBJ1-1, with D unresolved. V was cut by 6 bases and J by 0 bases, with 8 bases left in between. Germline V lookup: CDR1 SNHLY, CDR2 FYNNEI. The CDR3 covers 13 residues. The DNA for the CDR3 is TGTGCCAGCAGCCGGGTCGTGAACACTGAAGCTTTCTTT. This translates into CASSRVVNTEAFF.

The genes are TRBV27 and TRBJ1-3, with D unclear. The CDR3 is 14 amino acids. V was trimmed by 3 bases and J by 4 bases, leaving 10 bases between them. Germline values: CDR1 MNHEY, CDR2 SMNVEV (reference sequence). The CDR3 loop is CASSFGGNGNTIYF. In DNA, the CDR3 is TGTGCCAGCAGTTTCGGAGGGAACGGAAACACCATATATTTT.

CDR3 residues: CASSSLGGGAYEQYF. The CDR3 bases are TGTGCCAGCAGCTCTTTAGGCGGGGGGGCCTACGAGCAGTACTTC. The chain carries TRBV7-2 and TRBJ2-7; TRBD2 aligns across 9 bases. CDR3 length equals 15 residues. Per the germline V gene, CDR1 is SGHTA and CDR2 is FQGNSA. V lost 4 bases to trimming and J lost 2 bases; unmatched junction nucleotides: 6.

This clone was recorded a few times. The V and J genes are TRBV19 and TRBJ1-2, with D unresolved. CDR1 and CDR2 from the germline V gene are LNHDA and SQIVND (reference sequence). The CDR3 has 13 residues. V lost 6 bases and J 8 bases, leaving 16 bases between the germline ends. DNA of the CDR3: TGTGCCAGTAGCCCCGGGAGGTTCTTGGGCTACACCTTC. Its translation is CASSPGRFLGYTF.

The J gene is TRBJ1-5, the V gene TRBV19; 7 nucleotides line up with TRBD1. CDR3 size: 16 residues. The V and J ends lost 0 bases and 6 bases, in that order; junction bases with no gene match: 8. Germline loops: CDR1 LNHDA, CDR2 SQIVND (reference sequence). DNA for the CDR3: TGTGCCAGTAGTATAGATCGCAGGGGGATCGGTCAGCCCCAGCATTTT. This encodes CASSIDRRGIGQPQHF.

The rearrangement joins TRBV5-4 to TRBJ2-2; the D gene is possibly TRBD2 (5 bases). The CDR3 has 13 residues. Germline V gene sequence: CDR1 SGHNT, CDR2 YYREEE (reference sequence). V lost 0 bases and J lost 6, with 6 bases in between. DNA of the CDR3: TGTGCCAGCAGCTTGGAAGCGGCCGGGGAGCTGTTTTTT. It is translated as CASSLEAAGELFF.

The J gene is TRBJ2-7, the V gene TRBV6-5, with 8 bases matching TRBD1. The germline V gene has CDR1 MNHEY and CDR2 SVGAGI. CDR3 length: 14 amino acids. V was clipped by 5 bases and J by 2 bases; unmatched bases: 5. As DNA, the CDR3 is TGTGCCAGCAGTAGGCCGGGACAGGCCTACGAGCAGTACTTC. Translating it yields CASSRPGQAYEQYF.

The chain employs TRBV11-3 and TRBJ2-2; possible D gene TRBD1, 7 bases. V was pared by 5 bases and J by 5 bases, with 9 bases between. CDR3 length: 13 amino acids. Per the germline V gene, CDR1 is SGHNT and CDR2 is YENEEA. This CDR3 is CASSPGGTGELFF. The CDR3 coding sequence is TGTGCCAGCAGCCCAGGGGGGACCGGGGAGCTGTTTTTT.